Below are 26 T cell receptor beta chains sequenced from a single sample in a study of spatial heterogeneity in lung cancer. TCRdb recomputed calls from the 5' RACE reads with MiXCR, one row per CDR3 protein. The sample consists of 80,000 to 95,000 distinct CDR3 sequences, 7% to 9% of them appearing once. The time point: sample taken at primary tumor resection. Extraction of whole RNA from tumor, nontumor lung or frozen PBMC preceded unsorted sequencing. Sequencing was performed on PBMCs, taken at surgery. All receptors come from a male donor with early-stage non-small cell lung cancer.

The CDR3 protein is CASSHNSGETQYF. As DNA, the CDR3 is TGTGCCAGCAGCCACAACTCCGGCGAGACCCAGTACTTC. J is TRBJ2-5 and V is TRBV14, with D hard to call. The CDR3 loop spans 13 amino acids. V dropped 3 bases and J dropped 5 bases, with 10 bases sitting between them. Germline V lookup: CDR1 SGHDN, CDR2 FVKESK. The variable domain in full, completed from reference TRBV14 and TRBJ2-5, reads EAGVTQFPSHSVIEKGQTVTLRCDPISGHDNLYWYRRVMGKEIKFLLHFVKESKQDESGMPNNRFLAERTGGTYSTLKVQPAELEDSGVYFCASSHNSGETQYFGPGTRLLVL.

This clonotype showed up many times. The chain uses TRBV3-1 and TRBJ2-1; D is undetermined. V was shortened by 2 bases and J by 5 bases, with 7 bases between the two germline ends. The CDR3 length is 13 residues. The germline CDR1 and CDR2 sequences are LGHDT and YNNKEL (reference sequence). The CDR3 here is CASSQTGDNEQFF. In DNA, the CDR3 is TGTGCCAGCAGCCAAACTGGCGACAATGAGCAGTTCTTC.

The CDR3 protein is CASSPYGTSGSSEDTQYF. The CDR3 nucleotides read TGTGCCAGTAGCCCCTACGGGACTAGCGGGAGTTCGGAAGATACGCAGTATTTT. V is TRBV19 and J is TRBJ2-3; 14 bases fit TRBD2. V dropped 6 bases and J dropped 5; count of bases not matched to a gene: 13. The CDR3 has 18 amino acids. Germline CDR1 reads LNHDA; CDR2 reads SQIVND (reference sequence).

This clonotype was detected only a few times. The chain links TRBV7-9 to TRBJ1-1; tentatively, D is TRBD1 (6 bases). The CDR3 runs to 14 residues. With 8 bases removed from V and 1 base from J, the gap between germline ends came to 14 bases. CDR1 is SEHNR and CDR2 is FQNEAQ in the germline V gene (reference sequence). Here the CDR3 DNA reads TGTGCCAGCGCTTCCAGGGGCGCGAACACTGAAGCTTTCTTT. This sequence encodes CASASRGANTEAFF.

V gene TRBV20-1 combines with J gene TRBJ2-5, with D maybe TRBD1 (5 bases). The germline gives CDR1 DFQATT, CDR2 SNEGSKA (reference sequence). This CDR3 comprises 12 residues. With 3 bases removed from V and 2 bases from J, the gap between germline ends came to 7 bases. The CDR3 loop is CSASRAQETQYF. CDR3 nucleotides: TGCAGTGCTAGCAGGGCGCAAGAGACCCAGTACTTC.

The rearrangement joins TRBV5-1 to TRBJ1-2; the match to TRBD1 covers 8 bases. V was clipped by 4 bases and J by 6 bases; unmatched bases: 2. Germline CDR1 SGHRS, CDR2 YFSETQ. The CDR3 is 12 amino acids. CDR3 sequence (DNA): TGCGCCAGCAGCAGGGACAGGAATGGCTACACCTTC. This codes for CASSRDRNGYTF. The complete variable domain, with remaining parts taken from reference TRBV5-1 and TRBJ1-2, reads KAGVTQTPRYLIKTRGQQVTLSCSPISGHRSVSWYQQTPGQGLQFLFEYFSETQRNKGNFPGRFSGRQFSNSRSEMNVSTLELGDSALYLCASSRDRNGYTFGSGTRLTVV.

This clonotype came up a few times. The chain uses TRBV5-4 and TRBJ2-5; 7 nucleotides match TRBD1. V trimming: 4 bases; J trimming: 1 base; junction bases outside the gene matches: 7. Germline CDR1 SGHNT, CDR2 YYREEE (reference sequence). The CDR3 length is 15 residues. CDR3 residues: CASSPGTASQETQYF. In DNA form, the CDR3 reads TGTGCCAGCAGCCCCGGGACAGCCAGCCAAGAGACCCAGTACTTC.

In its sample, this clonotype was seen many times. The chain uses TRBV29-1 and TRBJ2-5, with a possible D match to TRBD2 (6 bases). The CDR3 is 12 amino acids. V lost 7 bases, J lost 4 bases, and 13 bases lay in between. CDR1 is SQVTM and CDR2 is ANQGSEA in the germline V gene. The CDR3 sequence is CSAAEGGETQYF. In DNA, the CDR3 is TGCAGCGCCGCGGAGGGTGGAGAGACCCAGTACTTC.

The rearrangement joins TRBV5-1 to TRBJ2-1, with no clear D. This CDR3 is 12 amino acids long. Deletions cut 0 bases from V and 9 bases from J, with 7 bases between. Looked up from germline, CDR1 is SGHRS and CDR2 is YFSETQ. For the CDR3, the DNA is TGCGCCAGCAGCTTGGGGGTTACTGAGCAGTTCTTC. It is translated as CASSLGVTEQFF.

This clonotype has just a few counts. The chain carries TRBV6-2 or TRBV6-3 and TRBJ2-4, with 12 bases matching TRBD2. Germline V gene lookup returns CDR1 MNHEY and CDR2 SVGEGT. The V gene end was trimmed by 10 bases and the J gene end by 1 base; junction bases not matched to a gene: 8. The CDR3 is made up of 16 amino acids. CDR3 sequence: CATQETSGGAKNIQYF. The CDR3 nucleotides are TGTGCCACCCAGGAAACTAGCGGGGGGGCCAAAAACATTCAGTACTTC.

This clonotype was seen many times. The chain links TRBV6-2 or TRBV6-3 to TRBJ2-1, with a weak D call TRBD2 (6 bases). From germline, CDR1 is MNHEY and CDR2 SVGEGT. The CDR3 extends over 12 amino acids. The V gene lost 4 bases and the J gene lost 13 bases, with 14 bases spanning the gap. CDR3 sequence: CASSSLAVTQFF. CDR3 DNA: TGTGCCAGCAGTTCCTTAGCGGTGACTCAGTTCTTC.

This clonotype has more than one count but fewer than ten. The rearrangement uses TRBV6-6 and TRBJ2-3, with D unresolved. Per germline, CDR1 MNHNY and CDR2 SVGAGI (reference sequence). Trimming removed 2 bases from V and 3 bases from J, with 9 bases in between. The CDR3 sequence is 14 residues long. The CDR3 nucleotides are TGTGCCAGCAGTTACCAGTACTTGACAGATACGCAGTATTTT. This sequence encodes CASSYQYLTDTQYF.

The CDR3 DNA reads TGTGCCAGCAGCCCCCGACAGGGAAGATCCTACGAGCAGTACTTC. This encodes CASSPRQGRSYEQYF. The V and J genes are TRBV3-1 and TRBJ2-7; 7 positions agree with TRBD1. The CDR3 is 15 amino acids. Germline trimming cut 4 bases from V and 1 base from J; bases unmatched to any gene: 7. Germline CDR1 and CDR2: LGHDT and YNNKEL (reference sequence).

This clonotype was observed a few times. The chain uses TRBV5-1 and TRBJ2-1; D gene uncertain. The CDR3 length is 14 residues. V lost 2 bases and J 9 bases, leaving 15 bases between the germline ends. CDR1 is SGHRS and CDR2 is YFSETQ in the germline V gene. The CDR3 sequence: CASSLGSGFSEQFF. DNA for the CDR3: TGCGCCAGCAGCTTAGGAAGTGGTTTTAGTGAGCAGTTCTTC.

To note about this clonotype: Compared with germline, one end of the junction differs, possibly owing to a read error. The chain has TRBV3-1 and TRBJ2-2; 11 nucleotides agree with TRBD1. This CDR3 comprises 16 residues. Germline CDR1 reads LGHDT; CDR2 reads YNNKEL (reference sequence). The CDR3 loop is CASSRGQGANTEELFF. The CDR3 nucleotides are TGTGCCAGCAGCCGAGGACAGGGGGCGAACACCGAGGAGCTGTTTTTT.

This clonotype has a handful of counts. The CDR3 reads CASSLAPGNEQYF. The CDR3 DNA follows: TGCGCCAGCAGCTTGGCCCCAGGGAACGAGCAGTACTTC. V gene TRBV5-1 combines with J gene TRBJ2-7; the D gene is possibly TRBD1 (5 bases). The CDR3 contains 13 residues. Germline V gene data show CDR1 as SGHRS and CDR2 as YFSETQ. Between the trimmed V and J ends, which lost 0 bases and 5 bases, there was a span of 9 bases. Variable domain in full (rest from reference TRBV5-1 and TRBJ2-7): KAGVTQTPRYLIKTRGQQVTLSCSPISGHRSVSWYQQTPGQGLQFLFEYFSETQRNKGNFPGRFSGRQFSNSRSEMNVSTLELGDSALYLCASSLAPGNEQYFGPGTRLTVT.

The table lists this clonotype with a few counts. This chain joins TRBV28 and TRBJ2-1; 14 nucleotides align to TRBD2. The CDR3 is made up of 14 amino acids. Germline CDR1 is MDHEN and CDR2 is SYDVKM. Trimming removed 5 bases from V and 9 bases from J; junction bases left unmatched: 3. The CDR3 is CASSGTSGRREQFF. CDR3 DNA sequence: TGTGCCAGCAGTGGGACTAGCGGGAGACGTGAGCAGTTCTTC.

This clonotype was counted ten times or more. The CDR3 nucleotides are TGCGCCAGCAGCCAGGGGGGGGCTAATCAGTTCTTC. Translating gives CASSQGGANQFF. The chain couples TRBV4-1 to TRBJ2-1, with D maybe TRBD2 (7 bases). Between the trimmed V and J ends, which lost 3 bases and 13 bases, there was a span of 13 bases. Germline V gene sequence: CDR1 MGHRA, CDR2 YSYEKL. The CDR3 runs 12 residues.

The V gene is TRBV6-5, the J gene TRBJ2-7; 9 nucleotides match TRBD1. CDR3 length: 15 amino acids. The V gene's germline CDR1 is MNHEY and CDR2 SVGAGI. V lost 6 bases to trimming and J lost 2 bases; unmatched junction nucleotides: 8. The CDR3 DNA reads TGTGCCAGCAGGTACAGGGGGCGCGGGACCTACGAGCAGTACTTC. It encodes CASRYRGRGTYEQYF.

This clonotype was picked up many times. The chain has TRBV11-2 and TRBJ2-1; 13 nucleotides agree with TRBD2. Trimming took 4 bases from V and 8 from J; bases not matched to a gene: 5. This CDR3 is built from 15 residues. CDR1 is SGHAT, CDR2 FQNNGV, per germline. The chain's CDR3 is CASSSTSGRSDEQFF. As DNA, the CDR3 is TGTGCCAGCAGCTCGACTAGCGGGAGGTCTGATGAGCAGTTCTTC.

The chain employs TRBV5-1 and TRBJ1-1; 7 bases agree with TRBD1. V shed 0 bases and J 3 bases; nucleotides not matched to a gene: 5. The CDR3 extends over 15 amino acids. The germline CDR1 and CDR2 sequences are SGHRS and YFSETQ. CDR3 residues: CASSLALTGYTEAFF. The CDR3 DNA reads TGCGCCAGCAGCTTGGCCCTGACAGGGTACACTGAAGCTTTCTTT.

The chain carries TRBV7-2 and TRBJ2-3; D may be TRBD2 (5 bases). The CDR3 length is 17 residues. Trimming left V 5 bases short and J 1 base short, with 19 bases between. Looked up from germline, CDR1 is SGHTA and CDR2 is FQGNSA. CDR3 nucleotide sequence: TGTGCCAGCAGCCCTCGGTGGAGGCCCGTTGGCACAGATACGCAGTATTTT. Residues: CASSPRWRPVGTDTQYF.

This clonotype is deemed medium-sized (0.01 to 0.1%). This chain links TRBV12-3 or TRBV12-4 with TRBJ2-1, with D tentatively TRBD2 (6 bases). Trimming left V 5 bases short and J 7 bases short, with 15 bases between. The CDR3 is 14 residues long. CDR3 amino acids: CASSSIIGGNEQFF. The CDR3 DNA sequence: TGTGCCAGCAGTAGCATCATCGGAGGGAATGAGCAGTTCTTC.

The genes are TRBV6-6 and TRBJ2-3, with 11 bases fitting TRBD2. The J segment lost 12 bases and the V segment lost 6 bases, leaving 8 bases of the junction unmatched. The CDR3 sequence is 13 residues long. Germline V gives CDR1 MNHNY, CDR2 SVGAGI (reference sequence). The CDR3 coding sequence is TGTGCCAGCAGCCATTCGACTAGCGGGACACAGTATTTT. It yields the protein CASSHSTSGTQYF.

In its sample, this clonotype was seen many times. V usage is TRBV2 and J usage is TRBJ1-5; D unresolved. With 3 bases removed from V and 12 bases from J, the gap between germline ends came to 12 bases. The CDR3 is 12 residues long. Per the germline V gene, CDR1 is SNHLY and CDR2 is FYNNEI. The CDR3 here is CASSDSMDFQHF. DNA of the CDR3: TGTGCCAGCAGTGATAGTATGGATTTCCAGCATTTT. The complete variable domain, with remaining parts taken from reference TRBV2 and TRBJ1-5, reads EPEVTQTPSHQVTQMGQEVILRCVPISNHLYFYWYRQILGQKVEFLVSFYNNEISEKSEIFDDQFSVERPDGSNFTLKIRSTKLEDSAMYFCASSDSMDFQHFGDGTRLSIL.

In its sample, this clonotype was seen a few times. V and J are TRBV29-1 and TRBJ2-7, with unresolved D. This CDR3 contains 14 residues. CDR1 is SQVTM and CDR2 is ANQGSEA in the germline V gene. V gave up 0 bases and J gave up 4 bases, with 13 bases separating them. CDR3 protein: CSVEDVGPNYEQYF. Written as DNA, the CDR3 is TGCAGCGTTGAAGACGTTGGTCCCAATTACGAGCAGTACTTC.